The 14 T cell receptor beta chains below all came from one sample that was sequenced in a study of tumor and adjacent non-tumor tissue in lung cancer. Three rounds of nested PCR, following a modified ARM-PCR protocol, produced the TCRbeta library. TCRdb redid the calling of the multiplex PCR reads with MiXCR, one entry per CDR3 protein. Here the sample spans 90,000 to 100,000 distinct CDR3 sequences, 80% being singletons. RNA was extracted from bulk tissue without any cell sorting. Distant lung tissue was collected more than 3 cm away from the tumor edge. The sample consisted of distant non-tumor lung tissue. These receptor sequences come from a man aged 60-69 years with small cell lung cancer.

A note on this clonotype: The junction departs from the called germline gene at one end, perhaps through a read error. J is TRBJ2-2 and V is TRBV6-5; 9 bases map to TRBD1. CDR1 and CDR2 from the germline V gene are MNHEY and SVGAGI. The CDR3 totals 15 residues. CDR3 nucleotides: TGTGCCGGCAGGGACAGGGAAAACCTCACCGGGGAGCTGTTTTTT. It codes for CAGRDRENLTGELFF.

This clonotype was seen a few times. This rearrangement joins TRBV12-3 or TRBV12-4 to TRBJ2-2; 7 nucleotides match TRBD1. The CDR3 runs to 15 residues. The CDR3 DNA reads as TGTGCTGGCAGCTTCTCTGGGACAGACACCGGGGAGCTGTTTTTT. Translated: CAGSFSGTDTGELFF.

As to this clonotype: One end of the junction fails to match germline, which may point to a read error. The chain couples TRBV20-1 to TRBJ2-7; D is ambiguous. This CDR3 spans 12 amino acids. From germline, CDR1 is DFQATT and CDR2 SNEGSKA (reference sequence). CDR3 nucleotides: TGCAGTGTCTCGAACATAACCTACGGGCAGTACTTC. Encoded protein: CSVSNITYGQYF.

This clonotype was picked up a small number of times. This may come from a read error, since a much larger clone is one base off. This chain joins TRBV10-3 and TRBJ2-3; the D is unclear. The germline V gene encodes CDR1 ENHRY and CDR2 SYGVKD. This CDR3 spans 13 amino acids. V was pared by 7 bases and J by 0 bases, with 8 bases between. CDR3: CAIKGTSTDTQYF. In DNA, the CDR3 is TGTGCCATCAAGGGCACTAGCACAGATACGCAGTATTTT.

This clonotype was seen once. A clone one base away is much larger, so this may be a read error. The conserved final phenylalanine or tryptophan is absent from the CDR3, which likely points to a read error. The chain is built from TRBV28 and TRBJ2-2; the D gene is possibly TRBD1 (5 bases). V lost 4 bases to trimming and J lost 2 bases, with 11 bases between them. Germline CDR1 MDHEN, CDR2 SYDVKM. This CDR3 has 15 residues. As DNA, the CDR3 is TGTGCCAGCAGTTGGATCCAGGGAAACACCGGGGAGCTGTTTTGT. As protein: CASSWIQGNTGELFC.

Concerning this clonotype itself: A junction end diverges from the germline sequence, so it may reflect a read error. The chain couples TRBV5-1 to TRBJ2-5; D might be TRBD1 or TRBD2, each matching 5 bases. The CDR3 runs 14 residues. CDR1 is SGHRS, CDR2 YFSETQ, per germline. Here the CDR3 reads CASSFEGGQETQHF. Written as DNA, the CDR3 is TGCGCCAGCAGCTTCGAAGGAGGACAAGAGACCCAGCACTTC.

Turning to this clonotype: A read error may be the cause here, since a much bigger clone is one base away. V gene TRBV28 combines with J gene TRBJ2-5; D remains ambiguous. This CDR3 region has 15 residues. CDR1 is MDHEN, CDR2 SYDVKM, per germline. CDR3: CVSSLVSSGEETQYF. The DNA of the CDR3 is TGTGTCAGCAGTTTAGTGTCTAGTGGTGAGGAGACCCAGTACTTC.

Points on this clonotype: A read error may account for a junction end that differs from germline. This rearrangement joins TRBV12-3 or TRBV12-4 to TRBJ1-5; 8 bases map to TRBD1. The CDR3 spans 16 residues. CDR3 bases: TGTCCCAGCAGTTTCTCCGGGTCAGGGGGCGGTCTGCCCCAGCATTTT. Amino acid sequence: CPSSFSGSGGGLPQHF.

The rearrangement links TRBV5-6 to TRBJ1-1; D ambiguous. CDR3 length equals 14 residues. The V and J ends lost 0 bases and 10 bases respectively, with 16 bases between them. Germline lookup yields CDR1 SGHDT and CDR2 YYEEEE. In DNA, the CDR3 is TGTGCCAGCAGCTTGGTTTCGCGGAACGCTGGAGCTTTCTTT. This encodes CASSLVSRNAGAFF.

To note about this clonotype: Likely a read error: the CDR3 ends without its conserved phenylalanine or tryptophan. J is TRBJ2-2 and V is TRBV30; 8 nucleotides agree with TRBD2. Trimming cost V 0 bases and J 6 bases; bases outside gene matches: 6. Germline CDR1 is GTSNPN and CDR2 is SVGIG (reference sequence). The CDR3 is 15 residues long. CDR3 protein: CAWSVQAGVSGELFL. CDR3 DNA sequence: TGTGCCTGGAGTGTACAAGCGGGAGTTTCCGGGGAGCTGTTTCTT.

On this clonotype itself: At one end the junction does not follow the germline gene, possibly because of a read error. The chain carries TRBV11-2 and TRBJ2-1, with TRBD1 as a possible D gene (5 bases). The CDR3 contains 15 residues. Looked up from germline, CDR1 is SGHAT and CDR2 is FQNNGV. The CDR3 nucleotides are TGTGCCAGCAGCACCTGCAGGGCTGCCTACAATGAGCATTTCTTC. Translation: CASSTCRAAYNEHFF.

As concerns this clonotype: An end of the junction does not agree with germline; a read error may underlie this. The CDR3 loop reads CTSSLALASPDRQFF. Written as DNA, the CDR3 is TGTACGAGCAGCCTGGCGCTAGCAAGCCCAGATAGGCAGTTTTTT. This sequence joins TRBV11-2 and TRBJ2-3; D might be TRBD2 (5 bases). The CDR3 contains 15 residues. Per germline, CDR1 SGHAT and CDR2 FQNNGV. Variable domain in full (rest from reference TRBV11-2 and TRBJ2-3): EAGVAQSPRYKIIEKRQSVAFWCNPISGHATLYWYQQILGQGPKLLIQFQNNGVVDDSQLPKDRFSAERLKGVDSTLKIQPAKLEDSAVYLCTSSLALASPDRQFFGPGTRLTVL.

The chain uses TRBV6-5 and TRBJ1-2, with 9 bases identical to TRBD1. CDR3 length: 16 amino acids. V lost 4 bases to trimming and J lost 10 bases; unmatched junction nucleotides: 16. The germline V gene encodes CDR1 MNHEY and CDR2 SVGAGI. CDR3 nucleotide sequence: TGTGCCAGCAGTTGCGGTCTGGGACAGGGCTCTCATGACTACACCTTC. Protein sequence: CASSCGLGQGSHDYTF.

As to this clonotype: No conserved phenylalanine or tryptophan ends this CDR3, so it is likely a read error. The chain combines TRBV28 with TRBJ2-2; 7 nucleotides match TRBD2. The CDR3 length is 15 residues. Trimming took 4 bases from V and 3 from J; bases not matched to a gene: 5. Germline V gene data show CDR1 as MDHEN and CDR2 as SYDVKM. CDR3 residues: CASSYSGTYTGELFS. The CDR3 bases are TGTGCCAGCAGTTACAGCGGGACTTACACCGGGGAGCTGTTTTCT.